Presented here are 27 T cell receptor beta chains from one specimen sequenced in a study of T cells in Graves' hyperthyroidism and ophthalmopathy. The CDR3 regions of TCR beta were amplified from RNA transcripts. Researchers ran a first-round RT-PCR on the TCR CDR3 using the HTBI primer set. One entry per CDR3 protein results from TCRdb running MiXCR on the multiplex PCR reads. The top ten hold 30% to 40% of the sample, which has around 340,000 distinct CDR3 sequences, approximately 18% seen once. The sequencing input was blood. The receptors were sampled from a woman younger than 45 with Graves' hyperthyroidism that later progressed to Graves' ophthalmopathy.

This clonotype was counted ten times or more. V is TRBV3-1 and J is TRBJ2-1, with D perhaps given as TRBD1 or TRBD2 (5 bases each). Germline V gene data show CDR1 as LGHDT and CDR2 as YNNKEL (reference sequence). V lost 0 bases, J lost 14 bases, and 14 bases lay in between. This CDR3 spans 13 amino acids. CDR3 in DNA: TGTGCCAGCAGCCAAGATCGGGGCGAAAAGGAGTTCTTC. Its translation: CASSQDRGEKEFF.

This CDR3 reads CASSPPGGDYGYTF. In nucleotides, the CDR3 is TGTGCCAGCTCACCACCAGGGGGCGACTATGGCTACACCTTC. The chain has TRBV18 and TRBJ1-2; 7 bases agree with TRBD1. The CDR3 has 14 amino acids. Germline trimming cut 0 bases from V and 3 bases from J; bases unmatched to any gene: 1. Germline-derived CDR1 and CDR2 are KGHSH and LQKENI.

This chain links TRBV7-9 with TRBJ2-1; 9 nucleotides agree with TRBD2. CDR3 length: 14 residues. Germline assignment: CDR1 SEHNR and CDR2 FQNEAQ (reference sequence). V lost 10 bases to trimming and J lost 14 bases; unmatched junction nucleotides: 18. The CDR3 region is CAIPRPASGISEFF. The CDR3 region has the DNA TGTGCCATCCCCAGACCCGCTAGCGGGATCTCGGAGTTCTTC.

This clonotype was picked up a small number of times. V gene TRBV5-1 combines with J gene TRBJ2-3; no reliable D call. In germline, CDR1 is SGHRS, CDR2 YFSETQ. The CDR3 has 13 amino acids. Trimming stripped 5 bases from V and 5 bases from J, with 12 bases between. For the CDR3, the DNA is TGCGCCAGCAGTGATGGGGAAATAGATACGCAGTATTTT. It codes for CASSDGEIDTQYF.

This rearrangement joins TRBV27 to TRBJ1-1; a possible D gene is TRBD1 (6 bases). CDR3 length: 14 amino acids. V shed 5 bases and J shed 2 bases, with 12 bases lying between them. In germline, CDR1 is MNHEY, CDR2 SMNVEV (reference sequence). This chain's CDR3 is CASSHGTSNTEAFF. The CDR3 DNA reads TGTGCCAGCAGTCACGGGACATCTAACACTGAAGCTTTCTTT.

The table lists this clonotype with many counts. The CDR3 is CASSYSPGQASLGGYTF. DNA of the CDR3: TGTGCCAGCAGTTACTCTCCGGGACAAGCCTCCTTGGGGGGCTACACCTTC. The chain combines TRBV6-1 with TRBJ1-2; possible D gene TRBD1, 6 bases. V lost 5 bases and J 8 bases, leaving 27 bases between the germline ends. This CDR3 contains 17 residues. CDR1 and CDR2 from the germline V gene are MNHNS and SASEGT.

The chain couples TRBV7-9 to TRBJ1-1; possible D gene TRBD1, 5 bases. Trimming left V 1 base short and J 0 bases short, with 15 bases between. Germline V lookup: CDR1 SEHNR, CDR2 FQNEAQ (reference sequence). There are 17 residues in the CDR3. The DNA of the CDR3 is TGTGCCAGCAGCTTAGAGTTCATGGGACGAATGAACACTGAAGCTTTCTTT. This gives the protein CASSLEFMGRMNTEAFF.

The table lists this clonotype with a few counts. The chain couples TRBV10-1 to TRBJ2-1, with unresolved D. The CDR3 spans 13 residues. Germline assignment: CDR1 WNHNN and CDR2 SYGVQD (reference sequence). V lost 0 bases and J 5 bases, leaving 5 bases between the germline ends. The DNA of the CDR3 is TGCGCCAGCAGTGAGTCGTATAACAATGAGCAGTTCTTC. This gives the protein CASSESYNNEQFF.

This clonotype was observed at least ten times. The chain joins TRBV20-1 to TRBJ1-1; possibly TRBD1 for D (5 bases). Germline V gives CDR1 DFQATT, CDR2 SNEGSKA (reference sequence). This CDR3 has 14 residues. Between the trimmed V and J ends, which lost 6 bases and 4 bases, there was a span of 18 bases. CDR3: CSARGTQGITEAFF. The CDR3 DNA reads TGCAGTGCACGCGGCACTCAGGGCATCACTGAAGCTTTCTTT.

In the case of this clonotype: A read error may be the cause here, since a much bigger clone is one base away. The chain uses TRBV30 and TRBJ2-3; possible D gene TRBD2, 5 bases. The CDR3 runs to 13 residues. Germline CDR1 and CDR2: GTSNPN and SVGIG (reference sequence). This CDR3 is CAWRWGATDAQYF. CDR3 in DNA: TGTGCCTGGAGATGGGGAGCCACAGATGCGCAGTATTTT.

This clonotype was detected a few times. The CDR3 DNA sequence: TGTGCCAGTACCGCAGGCCAAGCTGGGGCCAACGTCCTGACTTTC. Its translation: CASTAGQAGANVLTF. The chain is built from TRBV19 and TRBJ2-6; the D is unclear. Germline loops: CDR1 LNHDA, CDR2 SQIVND (reference sequence). The CDR3 is made up of 15 amino acids. V was shortened by 7 bases and J by 2 bases, with 12 bases between the two germline ends.

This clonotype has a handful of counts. The CDR3 coding sequence is TGTGCCAGCAGCTTAGTTATGGGGGGCCTTTATAATTCACCCCTCCACTTT. Translating it yields CASSLVMGGLYNSPLHF. The chain combines TRBV7-2 with TRBJ1-6; maybe TRBD1 (6 bases). Germline V lookup: CDR1 SGHTA, CDR2 FQGNSA. This CDR3 spans 17 amino acids. Trimming cost V 1 base and J 4 bases, with 14 bases left between them.

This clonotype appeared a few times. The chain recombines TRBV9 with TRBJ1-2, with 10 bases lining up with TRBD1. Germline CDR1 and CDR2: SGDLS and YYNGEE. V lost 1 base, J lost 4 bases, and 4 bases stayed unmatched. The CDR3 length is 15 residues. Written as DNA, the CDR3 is TGTGCCAGCAGCGTAAGGGACAGGGGTAGCTATGGCTACACCTTC. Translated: CASSVRDRGSYGYTF.

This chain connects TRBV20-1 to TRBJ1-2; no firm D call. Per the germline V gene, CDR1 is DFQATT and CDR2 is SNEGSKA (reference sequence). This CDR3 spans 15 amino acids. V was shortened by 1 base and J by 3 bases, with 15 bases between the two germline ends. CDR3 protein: CSARGFSNLDYGYTF. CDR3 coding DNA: TGCAGTGCTAGAGGTTTTTCTAACCTAGACTATGGCTACACCTTC.

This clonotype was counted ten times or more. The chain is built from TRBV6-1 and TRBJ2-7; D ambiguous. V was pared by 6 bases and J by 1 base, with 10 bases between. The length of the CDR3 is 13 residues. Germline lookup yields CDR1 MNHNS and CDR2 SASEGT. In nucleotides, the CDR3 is TGTGCCAGCAGCAAGAGTAGTTCCTACGAGCAGTACTTC. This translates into CASSKSSSYEQYF.

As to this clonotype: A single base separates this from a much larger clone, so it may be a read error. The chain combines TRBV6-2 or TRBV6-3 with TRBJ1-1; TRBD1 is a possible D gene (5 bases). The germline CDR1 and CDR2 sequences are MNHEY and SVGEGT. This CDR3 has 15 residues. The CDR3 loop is CASTEYSGTNTEALF. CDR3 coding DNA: TGTGCCAGCACGGAGTACTCCGGGACGAACACTGAAGCTCTCTTT.

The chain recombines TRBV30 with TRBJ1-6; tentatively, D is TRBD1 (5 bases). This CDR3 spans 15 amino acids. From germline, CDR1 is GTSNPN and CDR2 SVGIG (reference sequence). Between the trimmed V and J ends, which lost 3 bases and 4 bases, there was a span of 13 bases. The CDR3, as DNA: TGTGCCTGGAGAAGTGTATCAGGGTATAATTCACCCCTCCACTTT. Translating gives CAWRSVSGYNSPLHF.

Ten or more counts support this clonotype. CDR3 loop: CASSPLAGGSDEQFF. Written as DNA, the CDR3 is TGCGCCAGCAGTCCACTAGCGGGAGGTAGCGATGAGCAGTTCTTC. The rearrangement joins TRBV5-1 to TRBJ2-1; 12 nucleotides agree with TRBD2. This CDR3 has 15 residues. Germline-derived CDR1 and CDR2 are SGHRS and YFSETQ. The junction had 8 bases not matched to a gene; V was cut back by 5 bases and J by 8 bases.

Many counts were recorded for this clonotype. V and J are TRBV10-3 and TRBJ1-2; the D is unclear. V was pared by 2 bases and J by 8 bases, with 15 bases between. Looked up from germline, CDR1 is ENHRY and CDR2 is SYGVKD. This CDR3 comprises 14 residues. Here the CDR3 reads CAISEVGKLRGYTF. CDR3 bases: TGTGCCATCAGTGAGGTGGGGAAGTTACGGGGCTACACCTTC.

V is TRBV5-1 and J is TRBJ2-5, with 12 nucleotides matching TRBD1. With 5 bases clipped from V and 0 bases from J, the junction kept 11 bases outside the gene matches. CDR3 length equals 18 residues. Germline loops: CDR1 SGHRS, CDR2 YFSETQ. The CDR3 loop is CASREGTGGFLDQETQYF. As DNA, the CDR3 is TGCGCCAGCAGGGAAGGGACAGGGGGCTTTCTTGACCAAGAGACCCAGTACTTC.

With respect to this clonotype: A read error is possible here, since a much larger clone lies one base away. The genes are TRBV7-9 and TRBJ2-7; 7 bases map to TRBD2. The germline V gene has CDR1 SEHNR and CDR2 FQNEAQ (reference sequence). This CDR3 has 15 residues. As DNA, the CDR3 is TGTGCCAGCAGCTTAGGGCGGGGGAGCTCCTACGAGCTGTACTTC. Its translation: CASSLGRGSSYELYF.

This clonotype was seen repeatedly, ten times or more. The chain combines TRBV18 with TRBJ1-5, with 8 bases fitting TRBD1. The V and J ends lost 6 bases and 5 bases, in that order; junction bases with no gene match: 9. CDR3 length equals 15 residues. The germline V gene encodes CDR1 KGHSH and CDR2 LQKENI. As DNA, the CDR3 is TGTGCCAGCTCGCGCGACAGGGGAGTAGATCAGCCCCAGCATTTT. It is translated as CASSRDRGVDQPQHF.

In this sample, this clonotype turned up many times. This CDR3 reads CASSRGASGAPNTGELFF. The DNA of the CDR3 is TGTGCCAGCAGCCGCGGGGCTAGCGGGGCTCCGAACACCGGGGAGCTGTTTTTT. The chain employs TRBV12-3 or TRBV12-4 and TRBJ2-2, with TRBD2 identical over 9 bases. The CDR3 is 18 amino acids. V lost 6 bases, J lost 0 bases, and 11 bases stayed unmatched.

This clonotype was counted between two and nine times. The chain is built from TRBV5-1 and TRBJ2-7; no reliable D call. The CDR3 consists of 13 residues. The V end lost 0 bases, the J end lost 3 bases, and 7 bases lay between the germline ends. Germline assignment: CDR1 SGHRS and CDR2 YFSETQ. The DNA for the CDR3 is TGCGCCAGCAGCTTGGAACCGAACTACGAGCAGTACTTC. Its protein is CASSLEPNYEQYF.

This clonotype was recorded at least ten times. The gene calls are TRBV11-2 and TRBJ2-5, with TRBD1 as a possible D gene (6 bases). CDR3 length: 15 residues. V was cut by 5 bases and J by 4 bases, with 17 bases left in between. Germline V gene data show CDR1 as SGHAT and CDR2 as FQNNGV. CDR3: CASSRPTGLRETQYF. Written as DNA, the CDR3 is TGTGCCAGCAGCCGACCGACAGGTCTGCGAGAGACCCAGTACTTC. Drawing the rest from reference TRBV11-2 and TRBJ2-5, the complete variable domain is EAGVAQSPRYKIIEKRQSVAFWCNPISGHATLYWYQQILGQGPKLLIQFQNNGVVDDSQLPKDRFSAERLKGVDSTLKIQPAKLEDSAVYLCASSRPTGLRETQYFGPGTRLLVL.

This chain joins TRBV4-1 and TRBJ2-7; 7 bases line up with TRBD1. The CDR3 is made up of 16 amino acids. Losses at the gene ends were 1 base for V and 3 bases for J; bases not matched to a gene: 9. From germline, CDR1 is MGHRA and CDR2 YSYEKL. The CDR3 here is CASSQATGARIYEQYF. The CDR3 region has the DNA TGCGCCAGCAGCCAAGCCACAGGGGCGCGGATCTACGAGCAGTACTTC.

The CDR3 protein is CASSPRETNYGYTF. The CDR3 nucleotides read TGTGCCAGCAGCCCCCGCGAGACTAACTATGGCTACACCTTC. The V gene is TRBV7-9, the J gene TRBJ1-2; D remains unclear. V lost 5 bases and J lost 0, with 10 bases in between. Per germline, CDR1 SEHNR and CDR2 FQNEAQ (reference sequence). The CDR3 runs to 14 residues.